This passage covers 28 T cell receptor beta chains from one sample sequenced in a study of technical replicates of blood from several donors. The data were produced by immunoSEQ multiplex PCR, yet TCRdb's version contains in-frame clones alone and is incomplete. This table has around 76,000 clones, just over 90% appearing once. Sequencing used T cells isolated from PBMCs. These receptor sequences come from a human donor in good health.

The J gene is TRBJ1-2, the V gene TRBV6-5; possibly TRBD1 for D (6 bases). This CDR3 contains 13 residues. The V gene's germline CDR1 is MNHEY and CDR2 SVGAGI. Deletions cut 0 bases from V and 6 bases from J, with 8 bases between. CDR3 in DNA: TGTGCCAGCAGTTACTCGCACAGGGATGGCTACACCTTC. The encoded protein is CASSYSHRDGYTF.

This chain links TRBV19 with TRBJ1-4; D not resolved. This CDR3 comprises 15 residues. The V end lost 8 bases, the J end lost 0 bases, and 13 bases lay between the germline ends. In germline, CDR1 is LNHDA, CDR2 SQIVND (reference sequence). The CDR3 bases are TGTGCCAGTGGGGTCCAGCGGGCAACTAATGAAAAACTGTTTTTT. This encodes CASGVQRATNEKLFF. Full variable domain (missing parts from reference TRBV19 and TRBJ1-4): DGGITQSPKYLFRKEGQNVTLSCEQNLNHDAMYWYRQDPGQGLRLIYYSQIVNDFQKGDIAEGYSVSREKKESFPLTVTSAQKNPTAFYLCASGVQRATNEKLFFGSGTQLSVL.

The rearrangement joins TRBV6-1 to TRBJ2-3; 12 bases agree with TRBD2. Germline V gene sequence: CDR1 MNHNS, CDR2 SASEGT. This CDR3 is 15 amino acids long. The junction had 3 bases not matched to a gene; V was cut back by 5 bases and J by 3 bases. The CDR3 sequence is CASSRTSGDTDTQYF. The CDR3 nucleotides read TGTGCCAGCAGTCGGACTAGCGGGGATACAGATACGCAGTATTTT.

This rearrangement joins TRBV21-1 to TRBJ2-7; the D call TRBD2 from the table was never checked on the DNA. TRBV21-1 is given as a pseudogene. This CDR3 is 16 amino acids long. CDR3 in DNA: TGTGCCAGCAGCAAAGCGGGACTAGCTTCTTTCGACGAGCAGTACTTC. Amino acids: CASSKAGLASFDEQYF.

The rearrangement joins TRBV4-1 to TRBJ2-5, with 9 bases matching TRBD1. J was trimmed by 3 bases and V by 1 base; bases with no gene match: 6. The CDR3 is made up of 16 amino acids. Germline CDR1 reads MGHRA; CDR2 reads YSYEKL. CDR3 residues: CASSQGTGQGEETQYF. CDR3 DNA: TGCGCCAGCAGCCAAGGGACGGGACAGGGAGAAGAGACCCAGTACTTC.

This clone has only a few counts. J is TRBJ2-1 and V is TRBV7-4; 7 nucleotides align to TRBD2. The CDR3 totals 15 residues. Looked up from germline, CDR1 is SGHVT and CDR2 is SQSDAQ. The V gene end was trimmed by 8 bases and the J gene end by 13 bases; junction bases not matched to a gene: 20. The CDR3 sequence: CASASGLGAKVVQFF. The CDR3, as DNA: TGTGCCAGCGCGAGTGGACTAGGGGCGAAGGTAGTACAGTTCTTC.

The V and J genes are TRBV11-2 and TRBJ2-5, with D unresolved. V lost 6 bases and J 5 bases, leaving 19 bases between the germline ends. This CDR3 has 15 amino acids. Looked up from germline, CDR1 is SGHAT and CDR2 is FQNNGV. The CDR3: CASRANHSYGETQYF. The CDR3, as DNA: TGTGCCAGCAGGGCCAATCATAGCTATGGGGAGACCCAGTACTTC.

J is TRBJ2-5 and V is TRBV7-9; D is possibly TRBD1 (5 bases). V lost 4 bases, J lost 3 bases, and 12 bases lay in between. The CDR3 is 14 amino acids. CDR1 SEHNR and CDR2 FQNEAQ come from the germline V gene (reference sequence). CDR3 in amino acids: CASSSGAGKETQYF. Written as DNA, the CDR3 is TGTGCCAGCAGCTCCGGCGCAGGGAAAGAGACCCAGTACTTC.

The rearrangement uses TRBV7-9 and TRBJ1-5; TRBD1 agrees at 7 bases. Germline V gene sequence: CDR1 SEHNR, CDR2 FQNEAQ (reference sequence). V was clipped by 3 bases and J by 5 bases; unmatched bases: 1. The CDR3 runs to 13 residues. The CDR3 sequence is CASSLDRYQPQHF. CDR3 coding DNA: TGTGCCAGCAGCTTGGACAGGTATCAGCCCCAGCATTTT.

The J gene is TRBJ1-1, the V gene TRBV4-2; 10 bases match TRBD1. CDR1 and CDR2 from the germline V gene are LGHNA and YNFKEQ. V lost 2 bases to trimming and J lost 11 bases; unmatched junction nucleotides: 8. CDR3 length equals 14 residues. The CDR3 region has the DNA TGTGCCAGCAGCCAAAAGGGACAGGGGACGGCGGCTTTCTTT. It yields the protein CASSQKGQGTAAFF.

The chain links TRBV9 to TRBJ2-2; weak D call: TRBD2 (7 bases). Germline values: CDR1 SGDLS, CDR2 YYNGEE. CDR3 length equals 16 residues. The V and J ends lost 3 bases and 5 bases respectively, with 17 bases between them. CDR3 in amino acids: CASSARGGTRTGELFF. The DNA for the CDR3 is TGTGCCAGCAGCGCAAGGGGGGGAACTCGGACCGGGGAGCTGTTTTTT.

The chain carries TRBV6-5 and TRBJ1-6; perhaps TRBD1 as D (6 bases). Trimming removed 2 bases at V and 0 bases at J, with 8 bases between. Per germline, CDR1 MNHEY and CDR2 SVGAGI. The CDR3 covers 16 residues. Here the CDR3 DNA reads TGTGCCAGCAGTTACGAAGGGGGCTCCTATAATTCACCCCTCCACTTT. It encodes CASSYEGGSYNSPLHF.

The CDR3 loop reads CASSETGAAWTQYF. The CDR3 DNA is TGCGCCAGCAGCGAGACAGGGGCCGCATGGACCCAGTACTTC. The chain couples TRBV4-1 to TRBJ2-5; TRBD1 agrees at 8 bases. CDR3 length: 14 residues. The junction had 9 bases not matched to a gene; V was cut back by 5 bases and J by 7 bases. Germline V gives CDR1 MGHRA, CDR2 YSYEKL.

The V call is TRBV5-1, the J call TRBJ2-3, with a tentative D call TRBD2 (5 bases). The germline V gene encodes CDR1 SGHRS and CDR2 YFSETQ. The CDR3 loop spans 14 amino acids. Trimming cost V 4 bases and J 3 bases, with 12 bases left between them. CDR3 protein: CASSPKEATDTQYF. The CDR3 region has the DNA TGCGCCAGCAGCCCCAAGGAGGCTACAGATACGCAGTATTTT.

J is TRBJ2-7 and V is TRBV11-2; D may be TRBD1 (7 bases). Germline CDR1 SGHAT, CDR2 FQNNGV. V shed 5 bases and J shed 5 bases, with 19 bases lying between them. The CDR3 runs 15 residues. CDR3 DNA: TGTGCCAGCAGCGCCGTCGCGGGACAGCTTGACGAGCAGTACTTC. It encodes CASSAVAGQLDEQYF.

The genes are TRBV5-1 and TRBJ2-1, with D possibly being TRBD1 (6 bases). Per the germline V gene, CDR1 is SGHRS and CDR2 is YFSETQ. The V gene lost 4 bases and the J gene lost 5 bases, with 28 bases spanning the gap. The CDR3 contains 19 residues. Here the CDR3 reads CASSQPMGWAQGKDNEQFF. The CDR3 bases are TGCGCCAGCAGCCAACCCATGGGGTGGGCGCAGGGGAAAGACAATGAGCAGTTCTTC. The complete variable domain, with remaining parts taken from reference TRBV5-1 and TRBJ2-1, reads KAGVTQTPRYLIKTRGQQVTLSCSPISGHRSVSWYQQTPGQGLQFLFEYFSETQRNKGNFPGRFSGRQFSNSRSEMNVSTLELGDSALYLCASSQPMGWAQGKDNEQFFGPGTRLTVL.

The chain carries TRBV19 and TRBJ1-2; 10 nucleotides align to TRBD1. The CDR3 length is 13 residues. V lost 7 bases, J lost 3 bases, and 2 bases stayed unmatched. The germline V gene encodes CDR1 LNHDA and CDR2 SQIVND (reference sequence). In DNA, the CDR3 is TGTGCCAGTACCGGGACAGGGGACTATGGCTACACCTTC. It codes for CASTGTGDYGYTF. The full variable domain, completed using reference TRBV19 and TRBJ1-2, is DGGITQSPKYLFRKEGQNVTLSCEQNLNHDAMYWYRQDPGQGLRLIYYSQIVNDFQKGDIAEGYSVSREKKESFPLTVTSAQKNPTAFYLCASTGTGDYGYTFGSGTRLTVV.

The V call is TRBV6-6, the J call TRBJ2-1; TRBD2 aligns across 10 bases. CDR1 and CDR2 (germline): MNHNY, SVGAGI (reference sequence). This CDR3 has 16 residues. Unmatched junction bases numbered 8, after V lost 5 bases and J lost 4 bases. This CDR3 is CASSKALAGLYNEQFF. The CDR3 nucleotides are TGTGCCAGCAGTAAGGCACTAGCGGGACTATACAATGAGCAGTTCTTC.

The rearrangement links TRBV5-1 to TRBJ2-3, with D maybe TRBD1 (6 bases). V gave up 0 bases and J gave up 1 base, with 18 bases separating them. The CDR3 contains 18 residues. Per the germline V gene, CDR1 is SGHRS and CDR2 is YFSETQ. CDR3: CASSLAWTADWGTDTQYF. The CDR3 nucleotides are TGCGCCAGCAGCTTGGCGTGGACAGCCGATTGGGGCACAGATACGCAGTATTTT.

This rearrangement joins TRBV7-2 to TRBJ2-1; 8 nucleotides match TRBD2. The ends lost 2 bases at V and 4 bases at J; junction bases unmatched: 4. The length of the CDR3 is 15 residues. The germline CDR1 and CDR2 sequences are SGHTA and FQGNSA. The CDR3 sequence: CASSLTSGGYNEQFF. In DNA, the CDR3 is TGTGCCAGCAGCTTAACAAGCGGGGGATACAATGAGCAGTTCTTC.

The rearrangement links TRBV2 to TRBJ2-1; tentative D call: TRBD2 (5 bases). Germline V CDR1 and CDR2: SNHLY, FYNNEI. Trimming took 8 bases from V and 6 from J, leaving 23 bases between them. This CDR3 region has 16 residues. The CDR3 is CASLGSGLPGGNEQFF. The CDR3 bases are TGTGCCAGCCTAGGTTCCGGACTTCCAGGCGGCAATGAGCAGTTCTTC.

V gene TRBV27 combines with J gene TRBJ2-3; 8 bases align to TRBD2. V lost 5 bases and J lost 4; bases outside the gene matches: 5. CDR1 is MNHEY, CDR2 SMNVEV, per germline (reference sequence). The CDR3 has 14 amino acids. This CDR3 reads CASSQKRGPDTQYF. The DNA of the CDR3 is TGTGCCAGCAGTCAGAAGCGGGGGCCAGATACGCAGTATTTT.

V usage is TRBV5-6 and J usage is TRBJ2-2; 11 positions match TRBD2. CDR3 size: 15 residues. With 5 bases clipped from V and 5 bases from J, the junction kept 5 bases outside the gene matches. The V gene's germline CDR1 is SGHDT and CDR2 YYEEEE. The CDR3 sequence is CASSSGRADTGELFF. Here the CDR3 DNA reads TGTGCCAGCAGTAGCGGGAGGGCGGATACCGGGGAGCTGTTTTTT.

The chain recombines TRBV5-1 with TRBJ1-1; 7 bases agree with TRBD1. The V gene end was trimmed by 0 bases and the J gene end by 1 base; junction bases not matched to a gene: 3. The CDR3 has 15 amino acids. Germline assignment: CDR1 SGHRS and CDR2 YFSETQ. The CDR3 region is CASSLVYRGNTEAFF. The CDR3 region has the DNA TGCGCCAGCAGCTTGGTTTACAGGGGGAACACTGAAGCTTTCTTT.

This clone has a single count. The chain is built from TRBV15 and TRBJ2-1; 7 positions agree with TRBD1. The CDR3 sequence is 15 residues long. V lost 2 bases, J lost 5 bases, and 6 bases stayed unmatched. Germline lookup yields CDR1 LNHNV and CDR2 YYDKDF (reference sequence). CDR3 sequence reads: CATSRFTGDHNEQFF. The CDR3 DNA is TGTGCCACCAGCAGATTCACAGGGGACCACAATGAGCAGTTCTTC.

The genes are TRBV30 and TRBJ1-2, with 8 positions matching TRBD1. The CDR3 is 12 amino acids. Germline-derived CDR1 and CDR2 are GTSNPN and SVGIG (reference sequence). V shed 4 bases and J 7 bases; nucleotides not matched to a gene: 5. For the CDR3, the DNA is TGTGCCTGGACCAGGACAGGGAGTGGCTACACCTTC. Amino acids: CAWTRTGSGYTF.

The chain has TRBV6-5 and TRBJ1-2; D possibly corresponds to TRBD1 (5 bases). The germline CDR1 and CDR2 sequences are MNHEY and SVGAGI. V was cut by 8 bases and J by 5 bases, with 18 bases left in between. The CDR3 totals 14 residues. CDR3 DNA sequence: TGTGCCAGCGGGAGGTTGGGGGTCGTTTATGGCTACACCTTC. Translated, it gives CASGRLGVVYGYTF.

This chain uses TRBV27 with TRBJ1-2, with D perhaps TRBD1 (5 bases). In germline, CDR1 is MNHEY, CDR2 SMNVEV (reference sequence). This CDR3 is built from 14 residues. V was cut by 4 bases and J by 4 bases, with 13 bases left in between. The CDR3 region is CASSSDGGFYGYTF. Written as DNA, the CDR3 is TGTGCCAGCAGTTCTGACGGGGGATTCTATGGCTACACCTTC.